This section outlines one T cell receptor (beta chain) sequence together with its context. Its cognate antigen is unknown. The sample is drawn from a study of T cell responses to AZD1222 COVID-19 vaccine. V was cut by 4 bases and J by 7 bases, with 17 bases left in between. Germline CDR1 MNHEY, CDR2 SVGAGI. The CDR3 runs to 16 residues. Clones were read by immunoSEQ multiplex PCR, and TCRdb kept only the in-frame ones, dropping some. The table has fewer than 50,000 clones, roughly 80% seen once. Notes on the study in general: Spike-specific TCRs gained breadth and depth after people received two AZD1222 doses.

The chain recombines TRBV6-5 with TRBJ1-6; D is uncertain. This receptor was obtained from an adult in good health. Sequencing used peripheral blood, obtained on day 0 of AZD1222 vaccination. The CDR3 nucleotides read TGTGCCAGCAGTTCGCGAGCGGCCGGCTCCAATTCACCCCTCCACTTT. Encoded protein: CASSSRAAGSNSPLHF.